The 6 T cell receptor beta chains reported below all come from one sample, sequenced in a study of beta chain features in type 1 diabetes. Reverse transcribing all isolated RNA meant expressed TCRB transcripts were sequenced. Here immunoSEQ multiplex PCR was the method, and the copy in TCRdb shows in-frame clones only, minus some. The sample shows 300,000 to 350,000 clones, around a fifth of them seen only once. What was sequenced was naive CD4+ T cells from blood. Receptors were obtained from a young woman in good health.

J is TRBJ1-1 and V is TRBV5-4, with 8 bases fitting TRBD1. The CDR3 loop spans 14 amino acids. Germline V gene data show CDR1 as SGHNT and CDR2 as YYREEE (reference sequence). V lost 4 bases, J lost 1 base, and 3 bases stayed unmatched. The CDR3 DNA is TGTGCCAGCAGCATTGACAGGGGGAACACTGAAGCTTTCTTT. Amino acids: CASSIDRGNTEAFF.

The rearrangement uses TRBV13 and TRBJ1-6; TRBD1 aligns across 9 bases. This CDR3 contains 13 residues. Trimming at V came to 5 bases and at J to 11 bases, leaving 4 bases not matched to a gene. Germline assignment: CDR1 PRHDT and CDR2 FYEKMQ (reference sequence). Written as DNA, the CDR3 is TGTGCCAGCAGCCACAGGGGGCGAACACCCCTCCACTTT. Its protein product is CASSHRGRTPLHF.

This clone came up a few times. The V and J genes are TRBV5-1 and TRBJ2-1; possibly TRBD1 for D (5 bases). CDR3 length equals 13 residues. Germline-derived CDR1 and CDR2 are SGHRS and YFSETQ. V was clipped by 3 bases and J by 7 bases, with 11 bases between them. The CDR3 bases are TGCGCCAGCAGCTACGGTAAGGGGAATGAGCAGTTCTTC. This gives the protein CASSYGKGNEQFF. The full variable domain, with the rest looked up from reference TRBV5-1 and TRBJ2-1, is KAGVTQTPRYLIKTRGQQVTLSCSPISGHRSVSWYQQTPGQGLQFLFEYFSETQRNKGNFPGRFSGRQFSNSRSEMNVSTLELGDSALYLCASSYGKGNEQFFGPGTRLTVL.

As regards this clone: Other nucleotide sequences from this sample produce the same CDR3. The rearrangement links TRBV30 to TRBJ1-1; D perhaps matches TRBD1 (5 bases). The CDR3 is 13 residues long. Germline lookup yields CDR1 GTSNPN and CDR2 SVGIG (reference sequence). Trimming removed 2 bases from V and 1 base from J, with 8 bases in between. For the CDR3, the DNA is TGTGCCTGGAGTAGGCAGGGGAACACTGAAGCTTTCTTT. It translates to CAWSRQGNTEAFF.

This clone has more than one count but fewer than ten. The J gene is TRBJ2-5, the V gene TRBV23-1, with D possibly being TRBD1 (5 bases). TRBV23-1 is an ORF; its function is uncertain. The ends were cut back, 7 bases at V and 1 base at J, with 22 bases in the middle. The CDR3 length is 17 residues. The CDR3 DNA follows: TGCGCCAGCACCGAACGGCAGGGCTACAGATCCCAAGAGACCCAGTACTTC. Translated, it gives CASTERQGYRSQETQYF.

This clone has just a few counts. The rearrangement links TRBV9 to TRBJ2-2; no clear D gene. The CDR3 runs to 14 residues. Germline CDR1 SGDLS, CDR2 YYNGEE. V was clipped by 0 bases and J by 4 bases, with 7 bases between them. CDR3 sequence: CASSVEPVTGELFF. The CDR3 nucleotides are TGTGCCAGCAGCGTAGAGCCGGTCACCGGGGAGCTGTTTTTT.